The clone carrying this TCR beta chain has only one observation. The CDR3 totals 17 residues. With 2 bases removed from V and 1 base from J, the gap between germline ends came to 17 bases. Per the germline V gene, CDR1 is MNHNY and CDR2 is SVGAGI (reference sequence). Multiplex touch-down PCR with TRB-A/B primers amplified rearranged V-D-J TRB sequences. Each CDR3 protein gets one entry after TCRdb re-called the multiplex PCR reads with MiXCR. In the table there are about 10,000 distinct CDR3 sequences, 34% of which are singletons. Amplification of TCR beta used genomic DNA extracted from peripheral blood. The sample is drawn from a study of T cell repertoires in aging, cancer and after chemotherapy. Study as a whole: Over several months to years, re-sampled healthy donor repertoires clearly shared clones.

The TCR originated in a human donor in good health. The V and J genes are TRBV6-6 and TRBJ2-5; tentatively, D is TRBD1 or TRBD2 (5 bases each). The material sequenced was blood. CDR3 residues: CASSYPTPAGAQETQYF. CDR3 nucleotide sequence: TGTGCCAGCAGTTACCCCACGCCCGCCGGGGCCCAAGAGACCCAGTACTTC.